The 3 T cell receptor beta chains listed next were all sequenced from one sample in a study of T cell responses to AZD1222 COVID-19 vaccine. Measured with immunoSEQ multiplex PCR; TCRdb has only the in-frame clones, and not every one. The data show approximately 84,000 clones, with 85% to 90% seen just once and approximately 30% held by the top ten. The sequencing here drew on peripheral blood, taken on day 0 of AZD1222 vaccination. The receptors were gathered from an adult in good health.

The V gene is TRBV10-1, the J gene TRBJ2-2, with D uncertain. V gave up 7 bases and J gave up 6 bases, with 9 bases separating them. Germline values: CDR1 WNHNN, CDR2 SYGVQD (reference sequence). This CDR3 is 12 amino acids long. The CDR3 reads CASNPGAGELFF. The CDR3 DNA reads as TGCGCCAGCAACCCCGGAGCCGGGGAGCTGTTTTTT.

The chain joins TRBV29-1 to TRBJ2-7, with 11 bases fitting TRBD2. After removal of 6 bases from V and 1 base from J, the junction contained 5 bases not matched to a gene. This CDR3 has 14 residues. CDR1 and CDR2 from the germline V gene are SQVTM and ANQGSEA. The CDR3 DNA reads TGCAGCGTGTCACTAGCGGGAGTGTCCTACGAGCAGTACTTC. It is translated as CSVSLAGVSYEQYF.

This sequence joins TRBV25-1 and TRBJ1-1, with D tentatively TRBD1 (6 bases). The ends were cut back, 7 bases at V and 1 base at J, with 16 bases in the middle. Germline CDR1 and CDR2: MGHDK and SYGVNS. CDR3 length: 15 residues. CDR3 protein: CASTKEAGANTEAFF. In DNA, the CDR3 is TGTGCCAGCACCAAAGAGGCAGGGGCGAACACTGAAGCTTTCTTT.